This TCR beta chain stems from a study of identical twins. This clonotype was seen a handful of times. This CDR3 contains 15 residues. The junction had 7 bases not matched to a gene; V was cut back by 4 bases and J by 0 bases. Germline CDR1 and CDR2: DFQATT and SNEGSKA (reference sequence). TCRdb reanalysed the 5' RACE reads using MiXCR and keeps one entry per CDR3 protein. This table has under 350,000 distinct CDR3 sequences, roughly 8.6% appearing once. These records were also assigned to another study, of yellow fever vaccine responses in identical twins. That publication notes: Reported findings indicate that twins' vaccine T cell responses seemed partially convergent, partially personalized.

This chain joins TRBV20-1 and TRBJ2-3; the match to TRBD1 covers 7 bases. This TCR was sampled from a woman aged 18 to 35 in good health. Sequenced sample: CD8+ T cells sorted from blood. This CDR3 reads CSATPGQASTDTQYF. CDR3 bases: TGCAGTGCTACGCCCGGACAGGCGAGCACAGATACGCAGTATTTT.